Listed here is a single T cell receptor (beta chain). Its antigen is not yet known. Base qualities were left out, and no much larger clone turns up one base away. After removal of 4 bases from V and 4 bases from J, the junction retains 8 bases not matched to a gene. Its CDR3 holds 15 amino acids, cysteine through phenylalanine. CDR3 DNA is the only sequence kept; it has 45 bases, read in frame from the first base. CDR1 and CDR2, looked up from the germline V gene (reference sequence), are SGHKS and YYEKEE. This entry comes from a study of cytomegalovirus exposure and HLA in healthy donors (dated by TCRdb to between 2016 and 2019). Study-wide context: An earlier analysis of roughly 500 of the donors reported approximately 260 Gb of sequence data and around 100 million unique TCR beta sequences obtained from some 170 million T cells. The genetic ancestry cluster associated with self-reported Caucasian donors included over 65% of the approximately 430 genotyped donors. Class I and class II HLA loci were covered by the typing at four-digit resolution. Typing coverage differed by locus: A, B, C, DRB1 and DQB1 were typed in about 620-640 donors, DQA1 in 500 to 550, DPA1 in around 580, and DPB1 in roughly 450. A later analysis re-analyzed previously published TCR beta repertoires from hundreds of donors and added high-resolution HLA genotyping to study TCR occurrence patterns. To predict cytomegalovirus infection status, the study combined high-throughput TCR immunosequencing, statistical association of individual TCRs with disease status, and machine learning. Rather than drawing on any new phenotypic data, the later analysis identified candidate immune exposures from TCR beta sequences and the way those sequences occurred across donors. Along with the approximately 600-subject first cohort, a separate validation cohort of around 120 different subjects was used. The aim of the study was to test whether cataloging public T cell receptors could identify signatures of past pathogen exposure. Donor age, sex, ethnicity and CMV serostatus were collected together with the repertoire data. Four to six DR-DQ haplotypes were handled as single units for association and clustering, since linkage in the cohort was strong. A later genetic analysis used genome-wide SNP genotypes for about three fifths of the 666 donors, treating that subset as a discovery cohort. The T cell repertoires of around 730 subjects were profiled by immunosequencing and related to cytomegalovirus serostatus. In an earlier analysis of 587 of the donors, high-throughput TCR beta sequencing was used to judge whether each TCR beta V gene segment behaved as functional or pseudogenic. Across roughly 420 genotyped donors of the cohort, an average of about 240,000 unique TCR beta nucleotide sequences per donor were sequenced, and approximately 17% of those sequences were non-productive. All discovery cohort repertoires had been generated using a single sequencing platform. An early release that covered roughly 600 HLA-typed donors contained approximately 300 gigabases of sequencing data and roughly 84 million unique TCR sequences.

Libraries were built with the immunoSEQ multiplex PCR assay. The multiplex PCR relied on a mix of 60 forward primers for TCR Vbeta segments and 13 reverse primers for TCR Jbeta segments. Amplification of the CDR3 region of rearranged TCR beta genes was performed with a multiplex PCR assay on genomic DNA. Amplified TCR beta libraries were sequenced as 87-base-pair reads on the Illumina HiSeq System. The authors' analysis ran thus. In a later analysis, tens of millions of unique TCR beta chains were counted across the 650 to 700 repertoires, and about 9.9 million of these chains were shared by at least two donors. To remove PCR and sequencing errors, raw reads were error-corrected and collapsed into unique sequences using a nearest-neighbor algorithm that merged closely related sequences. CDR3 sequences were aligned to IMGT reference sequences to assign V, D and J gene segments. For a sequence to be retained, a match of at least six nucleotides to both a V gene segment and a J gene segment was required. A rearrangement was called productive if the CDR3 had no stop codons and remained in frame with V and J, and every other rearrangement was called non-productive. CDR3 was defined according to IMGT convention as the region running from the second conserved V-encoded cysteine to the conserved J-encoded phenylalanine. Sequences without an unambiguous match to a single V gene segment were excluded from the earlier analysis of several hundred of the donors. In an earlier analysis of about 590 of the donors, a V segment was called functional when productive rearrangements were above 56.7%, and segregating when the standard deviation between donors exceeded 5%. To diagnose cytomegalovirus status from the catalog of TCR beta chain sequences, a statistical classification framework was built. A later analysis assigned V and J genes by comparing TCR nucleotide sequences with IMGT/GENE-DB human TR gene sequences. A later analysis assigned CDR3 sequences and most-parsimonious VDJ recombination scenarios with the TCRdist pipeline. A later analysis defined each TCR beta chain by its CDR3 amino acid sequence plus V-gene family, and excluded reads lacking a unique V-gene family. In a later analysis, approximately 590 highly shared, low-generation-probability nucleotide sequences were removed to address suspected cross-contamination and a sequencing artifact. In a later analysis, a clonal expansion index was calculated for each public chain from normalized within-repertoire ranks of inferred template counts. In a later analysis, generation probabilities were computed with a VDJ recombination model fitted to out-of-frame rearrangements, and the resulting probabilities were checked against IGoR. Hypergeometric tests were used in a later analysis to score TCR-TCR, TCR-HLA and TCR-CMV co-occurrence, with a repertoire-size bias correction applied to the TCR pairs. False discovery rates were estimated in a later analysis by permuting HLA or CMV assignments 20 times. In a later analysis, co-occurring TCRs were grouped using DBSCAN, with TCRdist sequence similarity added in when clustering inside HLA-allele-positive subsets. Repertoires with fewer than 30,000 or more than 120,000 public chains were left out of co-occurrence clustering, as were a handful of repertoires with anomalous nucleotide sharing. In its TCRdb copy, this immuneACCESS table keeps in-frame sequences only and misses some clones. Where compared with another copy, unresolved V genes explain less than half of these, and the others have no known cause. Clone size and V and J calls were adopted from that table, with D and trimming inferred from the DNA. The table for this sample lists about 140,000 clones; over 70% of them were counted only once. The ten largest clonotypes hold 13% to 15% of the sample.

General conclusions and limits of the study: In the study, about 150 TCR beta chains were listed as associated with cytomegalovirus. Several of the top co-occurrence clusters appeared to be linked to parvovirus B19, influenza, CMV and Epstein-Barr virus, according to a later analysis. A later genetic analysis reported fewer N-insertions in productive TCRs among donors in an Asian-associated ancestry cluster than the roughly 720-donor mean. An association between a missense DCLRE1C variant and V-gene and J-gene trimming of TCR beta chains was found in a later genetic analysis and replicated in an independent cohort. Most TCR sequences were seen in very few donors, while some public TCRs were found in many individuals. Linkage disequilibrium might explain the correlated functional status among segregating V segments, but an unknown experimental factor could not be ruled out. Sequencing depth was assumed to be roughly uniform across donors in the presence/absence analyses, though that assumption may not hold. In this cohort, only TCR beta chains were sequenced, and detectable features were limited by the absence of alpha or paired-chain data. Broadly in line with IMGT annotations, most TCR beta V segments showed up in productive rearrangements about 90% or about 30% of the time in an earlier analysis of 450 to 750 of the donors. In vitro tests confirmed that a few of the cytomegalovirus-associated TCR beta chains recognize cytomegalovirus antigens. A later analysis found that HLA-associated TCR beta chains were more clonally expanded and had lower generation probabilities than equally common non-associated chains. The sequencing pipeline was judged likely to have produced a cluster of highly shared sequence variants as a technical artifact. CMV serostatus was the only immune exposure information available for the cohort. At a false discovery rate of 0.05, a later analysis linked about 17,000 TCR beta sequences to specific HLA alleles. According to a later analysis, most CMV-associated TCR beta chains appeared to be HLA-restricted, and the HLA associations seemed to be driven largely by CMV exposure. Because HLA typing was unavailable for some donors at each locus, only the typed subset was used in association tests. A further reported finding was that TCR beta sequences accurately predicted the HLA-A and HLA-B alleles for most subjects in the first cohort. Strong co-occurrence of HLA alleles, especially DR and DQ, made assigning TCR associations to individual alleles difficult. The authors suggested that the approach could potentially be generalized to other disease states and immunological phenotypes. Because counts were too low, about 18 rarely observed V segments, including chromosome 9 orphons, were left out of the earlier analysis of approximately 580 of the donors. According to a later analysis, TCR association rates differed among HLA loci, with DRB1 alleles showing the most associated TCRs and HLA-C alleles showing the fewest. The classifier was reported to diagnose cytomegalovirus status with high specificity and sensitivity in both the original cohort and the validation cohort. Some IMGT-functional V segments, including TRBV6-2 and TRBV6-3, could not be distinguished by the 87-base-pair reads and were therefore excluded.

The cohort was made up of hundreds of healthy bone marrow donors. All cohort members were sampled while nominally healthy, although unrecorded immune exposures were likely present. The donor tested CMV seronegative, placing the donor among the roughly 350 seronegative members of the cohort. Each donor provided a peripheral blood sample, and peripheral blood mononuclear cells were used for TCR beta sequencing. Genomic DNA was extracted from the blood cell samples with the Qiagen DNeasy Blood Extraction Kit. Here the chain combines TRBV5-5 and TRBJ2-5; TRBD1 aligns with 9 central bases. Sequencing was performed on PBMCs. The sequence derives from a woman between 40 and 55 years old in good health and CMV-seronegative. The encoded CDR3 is CASSPRPGQGETQYF. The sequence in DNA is TGTGCCAGCAGCCCACGACCGGGACAGGGAGAGACCCAGTACTTC.